The clone carrying this T cell receptor (beta chain) turned up a few times. Antigen specificity is unknown. The sample comes from a study of blood T cells in healthy people across ages. Findings of the study overall: One million T cells yielded diversity estimates that were considered underestimates. It was found that TCR beta diversity correlated strongly with the percentage of naive T cells.

Germline loops: CDR1 MNHNS, CDR2 SASEGT. CDR3 length: 17 residues. V lost 7 bases and J lost 3; bases outside the gene matches: 14. A second roughly 7 to 11 cycle PCR used barcoded and J-beta primers. TCRdb reprocessed the 5' RACE reads via MiXCR and lists one record per CDR3 protein. The sample records over 1,500,000 distinct CDR3 sequences, roughly two fifths being singletons. Sequencing used blood. This receptor was taken from a human donor in good health. The genes are TRBV6-1 and TRBJ2-1, with 8 bases matching TRBD1. The CDR3 DNA follows: TGTGCCAGCATGTGGAGGCTCGGACAGGGACTCTACAATGAGCAGTTCTTC. Translation: CASMWRLGQGLYNEQFF.